This T cell receptor beta chain is drawn from a study of blood T cell repertoires in COVID-19. Study background: Donors in the United States, Italy and Spain gave samples during acute or convalescent COVID-19.

Study processing details: Amplification from reference gene primers served as the basis for estimated nucleated cell counts. TCRdb keeps only in-frame clones here, not all; method: immunoSEQ multiplex PCR. That table is the source of V, J and clone size, and D and trimming were worked out from the DNA. The sample carries 150,000 to 200,000 clones, about four fifths recorded once. V lost 2 bases, J lost 0 bases, and 8 bases lay in between. Germline V CDR1 and CDR2: SEHNR, FQNEAQ (reference sequence). This CDR3 region has 14 residues. Cohorts were based on clinical histories the participants reported. The origin of this receptor is a man aged 50-60 years who had recovered from COVID-19. Sequenced: PBMCs or T cells enriched from blood (not recorded which). The chain combines TRBV7-9 with TRBJ2-7; D is undetermined. CDR3 residues: CASSLSESSYEQYF. DNA for the CDR3: TGTGCCAGCAGCTTATCTGAGAGCTCCTACGAGCAGTACTTC.